This T cell receptor beta chain was captured by sequencing in a study of blood T cells in healthy people across ages. Notes on the study in general: The lack of PBMC sorting stopped any conclusive naive versus antigen-experienced comparison.

Deletions cut 6 bases from V and 8 bases from J, with 14 bases between. Germline V lookup: CDR1 SGHTA, CDR2 FQGNSA. This CDR3 spans 13 amino acids. Next came a second PCR, run for about 6 to 12 cycles, which used a sample-barcoded 5' primer along with a J-beta primer mix. The authors tagged each cDNA molecule using a template-switch adaptor with 12 random nucleotides. In TCRdb, the 5' RACE reads were re-called with MiXCR into one record per CDR3 protein. Of roughly 930,000 distinct CDR3 sequences detected, roughly 52% appear once; the ten largest clones hold 13%. Of note for this clonotype: The target antigen is unknown.

Russia was home to the donors, healthy Caucasian individuals aged about 6 to 90. Whenever a sample was processed, at least 6 million PBMCs were isolated. The origin of this receptor is a man aged 30 to 45 in good health. Source material: blood. The V call is TRBV7-2, the J call TRBJ2-1; D perhaps matches TRBD2 (5 bases). In nucleotides, the CDR3 is TGTGCCAGCAGTGTAATACGGGGAGATGAGCAGTTCTTC. Translation: CASSVIRGDEQFF.